This T cell receptor beta chain comes out of a study of blood T cell repertoires in COVID-19. About the research overall: Samples representing acute and convalescent COVID-19 were sourced from the United States, Italy and Spain. In each case, the material was cDNA or gDNA derived from T cells, B-cell-depleted T cells, or PBMCs.

Per the study methods: The assay estimated nucleated cells by amplifying reference gene primers. Sequencing was performed with immunoSEQ multiplex PCR; in TCRdb, only in-frame clones are kept and a portion is missing. The V and J calls and clone size are taken from that table; D and trimming were inferred from the DNA. The table lists approximately 290,000 clones, around 87% of them singletons. This CDR3 has 11 amino acids. V shed 4 bases and J shed 4 bases, with 5 bases lying between them. Participants' reported clinical history set cohort assignment. This TCR was recovered from a woman aged 18 to 35 with acute COVID-19. J is TRBJ2-7 and V is TRBV12-3 or TRBV12-4, with unresolved D. Sequenced: PBMCs or T cells enriched from blood (not recorded which). The CDR3 loop reads CASSSRYEQYF. The CDR3 region has the DNA TGTGCCAGCAGTTCTCGTTACGAGCAGTACTTC.